The next 12 T cell receptor beta chains were all read from a single sample in a study of T cells after yellow fever vaccination. A single record per CDR3 protein comes from TCRdb applying MiXCR to the 5' RACE reads. The data show approximately 260,000 distinct CDR3 sequences, roughly 13% seen once. The starting material was CD4+ T cells sorted from PBMCs, obtained 45 days after the yellow fever booster vaccination. The receptors originated from a man younger than 40 who received the YFV17D yellow fever vaccine.

This rearrangement joins TRBV5-1 to TRBJ2-2; 11 positions match TRBD2. The germline V gene has CDR1 SGHRS and CDR2 YFSETQ. V lost 1 base and J lost 4; bases outside the gene matches: 3. The CDR3 runs 16 residues. The CDR3 region has the DNA TGCGCCAGCAGCTTGACTAGCGGGAGCAGCACCGGGGAGCTGTTTTTT. Translation: CASSLTSGSSTGELFF.

This clonotype was counted ten times or more. The chain combines TRBV29-1 with TRBJ2-5; 7 bases are a match to TRBD1. Germline V gene sequence: CDR1 SQVTM, CDR2 ANQGSEA. V was pared by 6 bases and J by 3 bases, with 13 bases of the junction left unmatched. The CDR3 loop spans 15 amino acids. CDR3: CSVTPRTGPEETQYF. CDR3 nucleotide sequence: TGCAGCGTGACCCCCCGGACAGGACCCGAAGAGACCCAGTACTTC.

The chain couples TRBV7-2 to TRBJ2-7; the match to TRBD2 covers 7 bases. From germline, CDR1 is SGHTA and CDR2 FQGNSA. Germline trimming cut 5 bases from V and 5 bases from J; bases unmatched to any gene: 9. The CDR3 is made up of 14 amino acids. This chain's CDR3 is CASSGSYGGNEQYF. CDR3 bases: TGTGCCAGCAGCGGCTCCTACGGGGGGAACGAGCAGTACTTC.

A few counts support this clonotype. This chain links TRBV2 with TRBJ2-2; D may be TRBD1 (6 bases). Looked up from germline, CDR1 is SNHLY and CDR2 is FYNNEI. The CDR3 totals 15 residues. V lost 6 bases to trimming and J lost 0 bases, with 11 bases between them. The CDR3 nucleotides read TGTGCCAGCAGGAACAGGGAAACGAACACCGGGGAGCTGTTTTTT. Protein: CASRNRETNTGELFF.

The chain combines TRBV7-2 with TRBJ2-1; 7 bases match TRBD2. V lost 8 bases, J lost 7 bases, and 11 bases stayed unmatched. The germline gives CDR1 SGHTA, CDR2 FQGNSA. This CDR3 spans 14 amino acids. For the CDR3, the DNA is TGTGCCAGCCGAATTAGCGGGCGTATAAATGAGCAGTTCTTC. Its translation: CASRISGRINEQFF.

The rearrangement uses TRBV20-1 and TRBJ2-5, with no clear D. Germline V gives CDR1 DFQATT, CDR2 SNEGSKA (reference sequence). CDR3 length equals 14 residues. V was clipped by 6 bases and J by 0 bases, with 14 bases between them. CDR3 nucleotide sequence: TGCAGTGCAAGCCGGCTTGGGTACCAAGAGACCCAGTACTTC. Translated, it gives CSASRLGYQETQYF.

This chain uses TRBV12-3 or TRBV12-4 with TRBJ2-3; 9 bases are shared with TRBD1. The trim removed 7 bases at V and 4 bases at J, leaving 12 bases unmatched. The CDR3 contains 16 residues. The DNA for the CDR3 is TGTGCCAGCACCCCCCTAGGGACAGGGTTGGCAGATACGCAGTATTTT. Amino acid sequence: CASTPLGTGLADTQYF.

There are a few counts of this clonotype. The rearrangement uses TRBV7-4 and TRBJ1-1; 8 nucleotides align to TRBD1. The V and J ends lost 5 bases and 5 bases, in that order; junction bases with no gene match: 13. The germline CDR1 and CDR2 sequences are SGHVT and SQSDAQ. The CDR3 sequence is 16 residues long. The CDR3 spells CASSAPLGQGRTEAFF. The CDR3 DNA reads TGTGCCAGCAGCGCCCCACTTGGACAGGGACGAACTGAAGCTTTCTTT.

This clonotype came up a few times. This chain connects TRBV2 to TRBJ2-7; 8 bases fit TRBD2. The V gene end was trimmed by 4 bases and the J gene end by 6 bases; junction bases not matched to a gene: 11. Per germline, CDR1 SNHLY and CDR2 FYNNEI. The CDR3 consists of 15 residues. The CDR3 loop reads CASSVNPGTRSEQYF. The DNA of the CDR3 is TGTGCCAGCAGTGTCAACCCCGGGACTAGAAGCGAGCAGTACTTC.

This clonotype has only a few counts. V and J are TRBV4-2 and TRBJ2-1; D gene unclear. CDR3 length: 15 residues. Trimming removed 1 base from V and 6 bases from J, with 13 bases in between. Germline CDR1 reads LGHNA; CDR2 reads YNFKEQ. The CDR3 DNA follows: TGTGCCAGCAGCCAAGGCGGAGTGTGGGGCAATGAGCAGTTCTTC. Protein sequence: CASSQGGVWGNEQFF.

This clonotype turned up a few times. The V gene is TRBV5-1, the J gene TRBJ2-1, with 13 bases matching TRBD2. The CDR3 is 14 amino acids. Germline values: CDR1 SGHRS, CDR2 YFSETQ. J was trimmed by 13 bases and V by 8 bases; bases with no gene match: 12. The CDR3 nucleotides are TGCGCCAGTCAACTAGCGGGAGGGCCGGGGGGCCAGTTCTTC. Protein sequence: CASQLAGGPGGQFF.

The rearrangement uses TRBV5-1 and TRBJ2-3; D is unresolved. Germline V gene sequence: CDR1 SGHRS, CDR2 YFSETQ. The CDR3 sequence is 12 residues long. Trimming left V 6 bases short and J 0 bases short, with 5 bases between. DNA for the CDR3: TGCGCCAGCATTTCGAGCACAGATACGCAGTATTTT. As protein: CASISSTDTQYF.